These T cell receptor beta chains were read from a single sample in a study of blood T cell repertoires in COVID-19. TCRdb's table, derived via immunoSEQ multiplex PCR, lists solely in-frame clones and lacks some. The sample holds some 130,000 clones, around 90% seen once. The sequenced material came from peripheral blood. These receptor sequences come from a man aged 45-60 years with active COVID-19. The CDR3 runs from the conserved cysteine through the conserved F or W. A D gene is named only where the DNA matches it firmly. Expanded clones are given a class, and other clones once, few, many or no size at all.

NA | NA | TRBJ2-1 | TRBV7-9 | TGTGCCAGCAGCGACAGCCGTTGGAACAATGAGCAGTTCTTC | CASSDSRWNNEQFF
NA | TRBD2 | TRBJ2-3 | TRBV5-4 | TGTGCCAGCAGCTATCCTCTAGCGGGGGGCACAGATACGCAGTATTTT | CASSYPLAGGTDTQYF
NA | NA | TRBJ2-2 | TRBV19 | TGTGCCAGTAGTAAAACTAGCCACACCGGGGAGCTGTTTTTT | CASSKTSHTGELFF
NA | TRBD1 | TRBJ1-2 | TRBV14 | TGTGCCAGCAGCCTGAGGACAGGGAGGGGTGGCGGCTACACCTTC | CASSLRTGRGGGYTF
NA | TRBD2 | TRBJ2-7 | TRBV6-5 | TGTGCCACCCTAGGGACTAGCTCCTACGAGCAGTACTTC | CATLGTSSYEQYF
NA | TRBD2 | TRBJ2-3 | TRBV18 | TGTGCCAGCTCACCACGGACGGGGGGTTGGGATACGCAGTATTTT | CASSPRTGGWDTQYF
NA | TRBD2 | TRBJ2-1 | TRBV5-4 | TGTGCCAGCAGCTCGGGAGGGGGAGGGTACAATGAGCAGTTCTTC | CASSSGGGGYNEQFF
once | NA | TRBJ2-1 | TRBV9 | TGTGCCAGCAGCGTAAACGAGGGCTCCTACAATGAGCAGTTCTTC | CASSVNEGSYNEQFF
NA | NA | TRBJ2-3 | TRBV7-9 | TGTGCCAGCAGCTTAGCCGGTAGCACAGATACGCAGTATTTT | CASSLAGSTDTQYF
NA | TRBD1 | TRBJ1-2 | TRBV6-4 | TGTGCCAGCAGTGACTCCACCGCAGGGGGCTTTGTCTATGGCTACACCTTC | CASSDSTAGGFVYGYTF
NA | NA | TRBJ2-1 | TRBV12-3/TRBV12-4 | TGTGCCAGCATCGGGGGTGGTGAGCAGTTCTTC | CASIGGGEQFF
NA | NA | TRBJ1-1 | TRBV2 | TGTGCCAGCAGAGATAACAGCTACACTGAAGCTTTCTTT | CASRDNSYTEAFF
NA | TRBD1 | TRBJ1-3 | TRBV5-5 | TGTGCCAGCAGCTTGGAGGACAGGGGGGCTTATGGAAACACCATATATTTT | CASSLEDRGAYGNTIYF
NA | TRBD2 | TRBJ2-1 | TRBV11-3 | TGTGCCAGCAGCTTAGATGGTTTTGGACTAGCGGGGGGGGACGCCAATGAGCAGTTCTTC | CASSLDGFGLAGGDANEQFF
once | TRBD1 | TRBJ1-5 | TRBV23-1 | TGCGCCAGCAGTCAATGGGACAGGAACAATCAGCCCCAGCATTTT | CASSQWDRNNQPQHF
NA | TRBD1 | TRBJ2-3 | TRBV29-1 | TGCAGCGTTGACCAGACAGGGTCCACAGATACGCAGTATTTT | CSVDQTGSTDTQYF
NA | NA | TRBJ1-1 | TRBV25-1 | TGTGCCAGCAGTGTTTCTATACGGAACACTGAAGCTTTCTTT | CASSVSIRNTEAFF
NA | NA | TRBJ1-1 | TRBV6-5 | TGTGCCAGCAGTTACGGGAGGAACACTGAAGCTTTCTTT | CASSYGRNTEAFF
NA | NA | TRBJ1-5 | TRBV19 | TGTGCCAGTAGTATAGATGATAAAGGTGGGACAAATCTCCAAATGCTCTTCAATCAGCCCCAGCATTTT | CASSIDDKGGTNLQMLFNQPQHF
NA | TRBD2 | TRBJ2-2 | TRBV24-1 | TGTGCCACCAGTGATCCCGGGACTAGCGGGAAATGGCGCACCGGGGAGCTGTTTTTT | CATSDPGTSGKWRTGELFF
NA | TRBD1 | TRBJ2-1 | TRBV7-6 | TGTGCCAGCAGCCGGACAGGGGGCATCGATGAGCAGTTCTTC | CASSRTGGIDEQFF
NA | TRBD2 | TRBJ2-3 | TRBV2 | TGTGCCAGCAGACCGACTAGCGGGGACACAGATACGCAGTATTTT | CASRPTSGDTDTQYF
NA | TRBD1 | TRBJ2-7 | TRBV18 | TGTGCCAGCTCAAGACAGGGGGGCTACGAGCAGTACTTC | CASSRQGGYEQYF
NA | TRBD2 | TRBJ2-1 | TRBV12-5 | TGTGCTAGTGGTTTGGTGGCTAGCGGGATTCCTTCCTACAATGAGCAGTTCTTC | CASGLVASGIPSYNEQFF
NA | TRBD1 | TRBJ1-2 | TRBV7-9 | TGTGCCAGCAGCCCCTCCGGACAGGGGGCCTATGGCTACACCTTC | CASSPSGQGAYGYTF
NA | TRBD2 | TRBJ2-2 | TRBV24-1 | TGTGCCACCAGTGACGCGGGGAGCGGGATGCCCGGGGAGCTGTTTTTT | CATSDAGSGMPGELFF
once | NA | TRBJ2-1 | TRBV9 | TGTGCCAGCAGCTCCCCCAGGGGCAGGGCCGGTAATGAGCAGTTCTTC | CASSSPRGRAGNEQFF
NA | NA | TRBJ2-3 | TRBV2 | TGTGCCACAGCATGGGGGAGGAGCACAGATACGCAGTATTTT | CATAWGRSTDTQYF
NA | TRBD2 | TRBJ2-3 | TRBV5-6 | TGTGCCAGCAGCTACCGACTGGCTAGCGGGGGTATAGATACGCAGTATTTT | CASSYRLASGGIDTQYF
NA | TRBD1 | TRBJ2-7 | TRBV7-9 | TGTGCCAGCAGCTTAGCCTGGGACAGGGGCGAGCAGTACTTC | CASSLAWDRGEQYF
NA | TRBD1 | TRBJ1-1 | TRBV5-5 | TGTGCCAGCAGCTTGGTGGGACAGATGAACACTGAAGCTTTCTTT | CASSLVGQMNTEAFF
NA | NA | TRBJ2-2 | TRBV5-5 | TGTGCCAGCAGCTTGGCTAGGGGCGCGGACACCGGGGAGCTGTTTTTT | CASSLARGADTGELFF
NA | TRBD1 | TRBJ1-4 | TRBV5-1 | TGCGCCAGCAGCTTGGGACAGGGGGCTAATGAAAAACTGTTTTTT | CASSLGQGANEKLFF
NA | TRBD2 | TRBJ2-5 | TRBV5-1 | TGCGCCAGCAGCTTGAGGACTAGCGGGAGGGCCAAAGAGACCCAGTACTTC | CASSLRTSGRAKETQYF
NA | NA | TRBJ1-4 | TRBV2 | TGTGCCAGCAGTGGACAGGCAGGACCGGGTGAAAAACTGTTTTTT | CASSGQAGPGEKLFF
NA | TRBD1 | TRBJ1-6 | TRBV27 | TGTGCCAGCAGGGGACAGATTTTTAATTCACCCCTCCACTTT | CASRGQIFNSPLHF
NA | TRBD1 | TRBJ1-5 | TRBV6-6 | TGTGCCAGCAGGACAGGGGCCTATAGCAATCAGCCCCAGCATTTT | CASRTGAYSNQPQHF
NA | NA | TRBJ2-2 | TRBV24-1 | TGTGCCACCAACCCATCCGGGACCGGGGAGCTGTTTTTT | CATNPSGTGELFF
NA | NA | TRBJ1-5 | TRBV19 | TGTGCCAGTAGTATAGTGGCCACCCTCGCGGAGCAGCCCCAGCATTTT | CASSIVATLAEQPQHF
NA | NA | TRBJ1-2 | TRBV5-5 | TGTGCCAGCAGCCAGGCGGGTACAGAACATTATGGCTACACCTTC | CASSQAGTEHYGYTF
NA | TRBD2 | TRBJ2-1 | TRBV7-6 | TGTGCCAGCAGTTATAGCGGGAGAGGTTCCTACAATGAGCAGTTCTTC | CASSYSGRGSYNEQFF
NA | NA | TRBJ2-5 | TRBV12-3/TRBV12-4 | TGTGCCAGCAGTTTTCACGGTGGAGAGACCCAGTACTTC | CASSFHGGETQYF
once | NA | TRBJ1-2 | TRBV18 | TGTGCCAGCTCACCAGCGGGGGGCGCCTACTATGGCTACACCTTC | CASSPAGGAYYGYTF
NA | NA | TRBJ1-5 | TRBV7-9 | TGTGCCAGCAGCTCGGGCAATCAGCCCCAGCATTTT | CASSSGNQPQHF
NA | TRBD2 | TRBJ2-5 | TRBV7-3 | TGTGCCAGCAGCTTAATCGGGGGGCAAGAGACCCAGTACTTC | CASSLIGGQETQYF
NA | NA | TRBJ2-3 | TRBV19 | TGTGCCAGTAGCGTTTTTCTGGGAGGCACAGATACGCAGTATTTT | CASSVFLGGTDTQYF
NA | NA | TRBJ1-5 | TRBV10-2 | TGCGCCAGCAGTGATGATCAGGGAAGCAATCAGCCCCAGCATTTT | CASSDDQGSNQPQHF
NA | NA | TRBJ1-1 | TRBV6-1 | TGTGCCAGCAGTGAAACCCCTCCCCAGGACATGAACACTGAAGCTTTCTTT | CASSETPPQDMNTEAFF
NA | TRBD1 | TRBJ2-1 | TRBV6-4 | TGTGCCAGCAGTTTGGACAGGGGAATCGATGAGCAGTTCTTC | CASSLDRGIDEQFF
NA | TRBD1 | TRBJ1-6 | TRBV6-5 | TGTGCCAGCAGTACGGGGGACAGGGCCAATTCACCCCTCCACTTT | CASSTGDRANSPLHF
few | TRBD2 | TRBJ2-3 | TRBV7-9 | TGTGCCAGCAGACCCCGGGGGGGGACAGATACGCAGTATTTT | CASRPRGGTDTQYF
NA | NA | TRBJ1-1 | TRBV12-3/TRBV12-4 | TGTGCCAGCAGTCCCCTCCGTTACACTGAAGCTTTCTTT | CASSPLRYTEAFF
NA | NA | TRBJ2-3 | TRBV19 | TGTGCCAGTAGTATAGGAGGCCGCAGCACAGATACGCAGTATTTT | CASSIGGRSTDTQYF
NA | TRBD2 | TRBJ2-1 | TRBV6-5 | TGTGCCAGCAGTACGGACGGGAGGGCCTACAATGAGCAGTTCTTC | CASSTDGRAYNEQFF